The entry below describes one T cell receptor beta chain. In the source study's methods: Estimates of nucleated cell counts were drawn from the amplification of reference gene primers. Assay used: immunoSEQ multiplex PCR; TCRdb lists only in-frame clones, some missing. Clone size and the V and J calls come from that table; the DNA yielded D and trimming. Found here are 200,000 to 250,000 clones, about 85% of them singletons; the top ten hold roughly 12%. The source of the sample is a study of blood T cell repertoires in COVID-19. Overall study context: From the United States, Italy and Spain came samples of acute and convalescent COVID-19. T cells, B-cell-depleted T cells, or PBMCs provided the cDNA or gDNA that served as material.

Sequenced sample: peripheral blood. This clonotype originated in a woman between 18 and 30 years old who had recovered from COVID-19.

CDR3 sequence reads: CASSQVAGTSYNEQFF. The CDR3 DNA follows: TGCGCCAGCAGCCAAGTAGCGGGAACTTCCTACAATGAGCAGTTCTTC. V and J are TRBV4-1 and TRBJ2-1; 8 nucleotides match TRBD2. Germline trimming cut 1 base from V and 1 base from J; bases unmatched to any gene: 3. The CDR3 is made up of 16 amino acids. Per germline, CDR1 MGHRA and CDR2 YSYEKL.